One and the same sample provided the 8 T cell receptor beta chains below, sequenced in a study of OX40 agonist ivuxolimab in advanced cancers. The table came from immunoSEQ multiplex PCR; TCRdb's copy has only in-frame clones and leaves some out. The profile shows roughly 100,000 clones, around nine tenths of them singletons. Material: CD4+ or CD8+ T cells sorted from blood, obtained in a trial of the OX40 agonist ivuxolimab. The receptors here all came from an adult with an advanced solid tumor such as melanoma, head and neck, liver or kidney cancer.

The V call is TRBV30, the J call TRBJ2-7; 9 positions agree with TRBD1. The CDR3 covers 15 residues. CDR1 GTSNPN and CDR2 SVGIG come from the germline V gene (reference sequence). Trimming removed 3 bases from V and 1 base from J; junction bases left unmatched: 7. The DNA for the CDR3 is TGTGCCTGGAGCGGATTGACAGGGGGATCCTACGAGCAGTACTTC. This translates into CAWSGLTGGSYEQYF.

J is TRBJ1-2 and V is TRBV7-3, with 8 bases matching TRBD1. CDR1 SGHTA and CDR2 FQGTGA come from the germline V gene. This CDR3 spans 15 amino acids. J gave up 0 bases and V 3 bases, and 3 bases lay outside the gene matches. The CDR3 DNA sequence: TGTGCCAGCAGCTTGGACAGGGATACTAACTATGGCTACACCTTC. This sequence encodes CASSLDRDTNYGYTF.

This CDR3 is CASSQTSGANEQFF. The CDR3 DNA reads as TGTGCCAGCAGCCAAACGTCAGGGGCCAATGAGCAGTTCTTC. V usage is TRBV14 and J usage is TRBJ2-1, with a tentative D call TRBD1 (6 bases). Trimming took 2 bases from V and 6 from J, leaving 11 bases between them. The V gene's germline CDR1 is SGHDN and CDR2 FVKESK. The length of the CDR3 is 14 residues.

V and J are TRBV5-4 and TRBJ2-5, with TRBD2 identical over 7 bases. The germline gives CDR1 SGHNT, CDR2 YYREEE (reference sequence). J gave up 3 bases and V 4 bases, and 3 bases lay outside the gene matches. This CDR3 is 13 amino acids long. CDR3 nucleotide sequence: TGTGCCAGCAGCCCAGGGACTAAAGAGACCCAGTACTTC. Amino acids: CASSPGTKETQYF.

The chain combines TRBV5-4 with TRBJ2-7; 13 bases agree with TRBD2. The germline V gene has CDR1 SGHNT and CDR2 YYREEE (reference sequence). The J segment lost 3 bases and the V segment lost 3 bases, leaving 6 bases of the junction unmatched. The CDR3 runs to 16 residues. The CDR3 nucleotides are TGTGCCAGCAGCTCAGGACTAGCGGGGGTGTACTACGAGCAGTACTTC. The encoded protein is CASSSGLAGVYYEQYF.

A note on this clone: The same CDR3 is also encoded by other DNA sequences in this sample. The chain links TRBV6-5 to TRBJ1-3, with D unclear. The CDR3 spans 15 residues. Germline CDR1 MNHEY, CDR2 SVGAGI. V lost 0 bases and J lost 1, with 7 bases in between. The CDR3 is CASSYSAGSGNTIYF. The CDR3 nucleotides read TGTGCCAGCAGTTACTCGGCGGGTTCTGGAAACACCATATATTTT.

The chain joins TRBV7-8 to TRBJ1-1; D remains ambiguous. The CDR3 is 15 residues long. Germline assignment: CDR1 SGHVS and CDR2 FQNEAQ. V lost 0 bases and J lost 4, with 12 bases in between. CDR3 region: CASSLAVREGTEAFF. The CDR3 DNA reads as TGTGCCAGCAGCTTAGCGGTCCGTGAGGGCACTGAAGCTTTCTTT.

This clone was recorded a few times. The chain carries TRBV5-6 and TRBJ1-3; 7 bases match TRBD1. Per germline, CDR1 SGHDT and CDR2 YYEEEE. V lost 7 bases and J lost 1; bases outside the gene matches: 11. This CDR3 has 16 residues. CDR3 in DNA: TGTGCCAGCTCTTATGGAAGGGGGCGGTCTGGAAACACCATATATTTT. Translated: CASSYGRGRSGNTIYF.